This section outlines one T cell receptor (beta chain) sequence together with its context. This entry belongs to a study of T cell changes during pregnancy in multiple sclerosis. The CDR3 has 16 residues. V shed 1 base and J 2 bases; nucleotides not matched to a gene: 5. From germline, CDR1 is SGHTA and CDR2 FQGNSA. Here immunoSEQ multiplex PCR was the method, and the copy in TCRdb shows in-frame clones only, minus some. The table includes over 70,000 clones, 94% detected once. This TCR was sampled from a female donor with multiple sclerosis, enrolled in a pregnancy study. This chain joins TRBV7-2 and TRBJ2-1; 7 nucleotides align to TRBD2. Source: peripheral blood, taken in the third trimester of pregnancy. Here the CDR3 reads CASSLEGRDTYNEQFF. DNA of the CDR3: TGTGCCAGCAGCTTAGAGGGGAGGGATACCTACAATGAGCAGTTCTTC.